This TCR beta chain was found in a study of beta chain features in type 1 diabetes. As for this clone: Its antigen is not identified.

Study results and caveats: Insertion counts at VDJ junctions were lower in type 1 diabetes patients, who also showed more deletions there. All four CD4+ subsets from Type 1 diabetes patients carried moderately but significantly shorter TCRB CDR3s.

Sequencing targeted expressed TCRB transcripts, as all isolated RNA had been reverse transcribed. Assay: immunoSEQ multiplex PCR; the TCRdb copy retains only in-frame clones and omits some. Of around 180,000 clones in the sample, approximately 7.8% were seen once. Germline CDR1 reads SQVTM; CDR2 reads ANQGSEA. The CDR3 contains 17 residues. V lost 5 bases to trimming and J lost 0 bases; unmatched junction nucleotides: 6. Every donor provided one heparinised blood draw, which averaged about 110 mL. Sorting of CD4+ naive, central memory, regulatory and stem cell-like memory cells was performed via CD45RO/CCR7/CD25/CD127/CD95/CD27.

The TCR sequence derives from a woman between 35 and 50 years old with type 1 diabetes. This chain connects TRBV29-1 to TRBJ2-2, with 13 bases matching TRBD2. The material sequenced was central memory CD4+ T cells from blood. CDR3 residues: CSVTGLAGASNTGELFF. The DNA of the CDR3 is TGCAGCGTTACCGGACTAGCGGGAGCCTCGAACACCGGGGAGCTGTTTTTT.